This T cell receptor beta chain was sequenced in a study of blood T cell repertoires in COVID-19. Study details: Some COVID-19 samples were acute and others convalescent; all came from the United States, Italy and Spain.

CDR3 length: 17 amino acids. J lost 1 base, V lost 6 bases, and 10 bases had no gene match. CDR1 and CDR2 from the germline V gene are SGHRS and YFSETQ. Clones were sequenced by immunoSEQ multiplex PCR, and TCRdb holds only the in-frame ones, with some missing. This sample carries fewer than 40,000 clones, about 90% of them seen once, and the ten largest clones take about 0.55%. This TCR was sampled from a woman aged 40-49 years with active or convalescent COVID-19. Sequences were obtained from peripheral blood. The chain carries TRBV5-1 and TRBJ2-5; 12 positions match TRBD2. CDR3 in amino acids: CASTPGLAGAPQETQYF. CDR3 bases: TGCGCCAGCACTCCGGGACTAGCGGGCGCCCCCCAAGAGACCCAGTACTTC. The full variable domain, in which reference TRBV5-1 and TRBJ2-5 provide the parts outside the CDR3, is KAGVTQTPRYLIKTRGQQVTLSCSPISGHRSVSWYQQTPGQGLQFLFEYFSETQRNKGNFPGRFSGRQFSNSRSEMNVSTLELGDSALYLCASTPGLAGAPQETQYFGPGTRLLVL.